The subject of this entry is one T cell receptor beta chain. The data derive from a study of cytomegalovirus exposure and HLA in healthy donors. Clones were sequenced by immunoSEQ multiplex PCR, and TCRdb holds only the in-frame ones, with some missing. The profile shows more than 300,000 clones, about nine tenths of them singletons. V shed 0 bases and J 9 bases; nucleotides not matched to a gene: 4. CDR1 and CDR2 from the germline V gene are SGHNT and YENEEA. This CDR3 comprises 14 residues. This chain joins TRBV11-3 and TRBJ2-1; 8 bases agree with TRBD1. The receptor comes from a woman aged 18 to 35 in good health and CMV-seronegative. Sequencing was performed on PBMCs. CDR3 sequence (DNA): TGTGCCAGCAGCTTAGAGGCAGGGGGCACTGAGCAGTTCTTC. Its translation: CASSLEAGGTEQFF.